This passage covers 11 T cell receptor beta chains from one sample sequenced in a study of CD8 T cells in ankylosing spondylitis. From the 5' RACE reads, TCRdb called clonotypes with MiXCR, one entry per CDR3 protein. The sample records 200,000 to 250,000 distinct CDR3 sequences, under 30% being singletons. Source material: blood, either unsorted or a sorted T cell fraction (not recorded which). The receptors here all came from a male donor with ankylosing spondylitis or in good health (not recorded which).

This rearrangement joins TRBV20-1 to TRBJ2-7, with 8 bases fitting TRBD2. V was pared by 6 bases and J by 4 bases, with 5 bases of the junction left unmatched. The CDR3 extends over 12 amino acids. CDR1 and CDR2 from the germline V gene are DFQATT and SNEGSKA (reference sequence). The CDR3 loop reads CSARLALYEQYF. CDR3 nucleotide sequence: TGCAGTGCAAGACTAGCGCTGTACGAGCAGTACTTC.

This clonotype was counted many times. This chain's CDR3 is CASSSGLAGEQYF. The CDR3 bases are TGTGCCAGCAGTTCGGGACTAGCGGGCGAGCAGTACTTC. This chain joins TRBV14 and TRBJ2-7; 12 positions agree with TRBD2. Per the germline V gene, CDR1 is SGHDN and CDR2 is FVKESK. Trimming cost V 6 bases and J 6 bases; bases outside gene matches: 3. The CDR3 runs 13 residues.

This clonotype was counted only a few times. V and J are TRBV6-6 and TRBJ1-6; TRBD1 agrees at 7 bases. V gave up 6 bases and J gave up 10 bases; unmatched junction bases: 6. The CDR3 runs 13 residues. In germline, CDR1 is MNHNY, CDR2 SVGAGI (reference sequence). In DNA, the CDR3 is TGTGCCAGCAGAACAACAGGGGAATCACCCCTCCACTTT. Protein product: CASRTTGESPLHF.

The chain couples TRBV7-6 to TRBJ2-7; 7 bases fit TRBD1. The V and J ends lost 1 base and 0 bases, in that order; junction bases with no gene match: 9. This CDR3 comprises 17 residues. Germline V CDR1 and CDR2: SGHVS, FNYEAQ. For the CDR3, the DNA is TGTGCCAGCAGCTTAGTGGGAACGGGGACAGTCTCCTACGAGCAGTACTTC. Amino acid sequence: CASSLVGTGTVSYEQYF.

V usage is TRBV5-1 and J usage is TRBJ1-2; unclear D gene. Germline V CDR1 and CDR2: SGHRS, YFSETQ. Trimming took off 5 bases at V and 3 bases at J, with 14 bases between the two ends. The CDR3 covers 14 residues. The chain's CDR3 is CASSPDIGYYGYTF. The CDR3 coding sequence is TGCGCCAGCAGTCCTGATATTGGATACTATGGCTACACCTTC.

The J gene is TRBJ1-2, the V gene TRBV6-2 or TRBV6-3; 8 bases line up with TRBD1. This CDR3 has 14 residues. V was clipped by 8 bases and J by 2 bases; unmatched bases: 7. The germline CDR1 and CDR2 sequences are MNHEY and SVGEGT. The CDR3 coding sequence is TGTGCCAGCGTCTCTTGGACAGGGAACTATGGCTACACCTTC. Its translation: CASVSWTGNYGYTF.

This clonotype was found many times. V is TRBV6-1 and J is TRBJ2-1, with TRBD2 identical over 12 bases. This CDR3 region has 15 residues. Germline values: CDR1 MNHNS, CDR2 SASEGT. Unmatched junction bases numbered 7, after V lost 6 bases and J lost 7 bases. Here the CDR3 DNA reads TGTGCCAGCAGCTCGGGCCTAGCGGGAGGGAATGAGCAGTTCTTC. Residues: CASSSGLAGGNEQFF.

The chain has TRBV5-1 and TRBJ2-7; 7 bases line up with TRBD2. V lost 5 bases, J lost 2 bases, and 7 bases stayed unmatched. The CDR3 has 14 residues. Germline CDR1 reads SGHRS; CDR2 reads YFSETQ. In DNA form, the CDR3 reads TGCGCCAGCAGGGGAGGGCAGGGTCCCTACGAGCAGTACTTC. Translation gives CASRGGQGPYEQYF.

This clonotype was counted ten times or more. The genes are TRBV6-5 and TRBJ2-1; TRBD2 aligns across 8 bases. CDR3 size: 16 residues. Germline V gives CDR1 MNHEY, CDR2 SVGAGI. The V segment lost 0 bases and the J segment 0 bases; nucleotides outside the gene matches: 1. The CDR3 DNA reads as TGTGCCAGCAGTTACTCTAGCGGGACCTCCTACAATGAGCAGTTCTTC. It translates to CASSYSSGTSYNEQFF.

The gene calls are TRBV20-1 and TRBJ2-7; D uncertain. CDR3 size: 12 residues. V dropped 5 bases and J dropped 2 bases, with 10 bases sitting between them. CDR1 and CDR2 from the germline V gene are DFQATT and SNEGSKA (reference sequence). The CDR3 is CSAPSNTYEQYF. The DNA for the CDR3 is TGCAGTGCTCCATCAAACACCTACGAGCAGTACTTC.

Turning to this clonotype: This could be a read error, since a much larger clone is one nucleotide away. The chain uses TRBV25-1 and TRBJ2-5; tentative D call: TRBD1 (6 bases). Germline CDR1 is MGHDK and CDR2 is SYGVNS. There are 16 residues in the CDR3. V was pared by 4 bases and J by 1 base, with 16 bases between. The CDR3 coding sequence is TGTGCCAGCAGTGCATGGAGGACAGCCTTCCAAGAGACCCAGTACTTC. This gives the protein CASSAWRTAFQETQYF.